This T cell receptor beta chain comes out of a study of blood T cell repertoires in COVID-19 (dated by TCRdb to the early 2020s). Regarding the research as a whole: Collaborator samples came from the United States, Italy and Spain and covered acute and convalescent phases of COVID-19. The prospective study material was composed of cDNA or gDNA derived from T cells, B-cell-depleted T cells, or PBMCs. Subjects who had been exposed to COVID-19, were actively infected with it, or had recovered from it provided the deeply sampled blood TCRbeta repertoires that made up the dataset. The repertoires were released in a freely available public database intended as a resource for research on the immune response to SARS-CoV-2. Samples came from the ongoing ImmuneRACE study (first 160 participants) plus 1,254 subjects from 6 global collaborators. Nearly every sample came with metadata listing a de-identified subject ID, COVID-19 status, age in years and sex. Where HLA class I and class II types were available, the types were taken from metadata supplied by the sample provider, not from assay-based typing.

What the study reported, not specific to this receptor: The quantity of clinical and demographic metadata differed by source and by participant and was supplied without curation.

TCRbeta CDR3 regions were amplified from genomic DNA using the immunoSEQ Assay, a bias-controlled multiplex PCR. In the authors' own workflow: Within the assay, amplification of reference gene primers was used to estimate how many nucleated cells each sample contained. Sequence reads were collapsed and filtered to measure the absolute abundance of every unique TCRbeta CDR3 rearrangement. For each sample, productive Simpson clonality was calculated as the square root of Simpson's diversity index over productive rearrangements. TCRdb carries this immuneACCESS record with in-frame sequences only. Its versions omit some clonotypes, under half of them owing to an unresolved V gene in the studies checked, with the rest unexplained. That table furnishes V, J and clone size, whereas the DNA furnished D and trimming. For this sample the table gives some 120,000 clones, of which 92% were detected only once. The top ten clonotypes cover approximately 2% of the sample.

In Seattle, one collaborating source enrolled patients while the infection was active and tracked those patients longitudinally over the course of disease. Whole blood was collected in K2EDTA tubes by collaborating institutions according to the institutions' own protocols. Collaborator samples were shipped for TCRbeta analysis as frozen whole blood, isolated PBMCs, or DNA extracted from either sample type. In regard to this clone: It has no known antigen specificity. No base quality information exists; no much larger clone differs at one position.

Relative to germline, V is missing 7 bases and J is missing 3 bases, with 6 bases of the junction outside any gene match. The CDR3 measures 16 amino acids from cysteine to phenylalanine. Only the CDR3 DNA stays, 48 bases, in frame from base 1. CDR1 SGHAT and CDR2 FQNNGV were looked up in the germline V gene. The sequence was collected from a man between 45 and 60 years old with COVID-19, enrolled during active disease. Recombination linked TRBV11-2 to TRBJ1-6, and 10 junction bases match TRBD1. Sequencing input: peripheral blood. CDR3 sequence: CASKPGTGDYNSPLHF. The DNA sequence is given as TGTGCCAGCAAACCCGGGACAGGGGACTATAATTCACCCCTCCACTTT. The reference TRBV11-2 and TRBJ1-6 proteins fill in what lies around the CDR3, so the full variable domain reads EAGVAQSPRYKIIEKRQSVAFWCNPISGHATLYWYQQILGQGPKLLIQFQNNGVVDDSQLPKDRFSAERLKGVDSTLKIQPAKLEDSAVYLCASKPGTGDYNSPLHFGNGTRLTVT.